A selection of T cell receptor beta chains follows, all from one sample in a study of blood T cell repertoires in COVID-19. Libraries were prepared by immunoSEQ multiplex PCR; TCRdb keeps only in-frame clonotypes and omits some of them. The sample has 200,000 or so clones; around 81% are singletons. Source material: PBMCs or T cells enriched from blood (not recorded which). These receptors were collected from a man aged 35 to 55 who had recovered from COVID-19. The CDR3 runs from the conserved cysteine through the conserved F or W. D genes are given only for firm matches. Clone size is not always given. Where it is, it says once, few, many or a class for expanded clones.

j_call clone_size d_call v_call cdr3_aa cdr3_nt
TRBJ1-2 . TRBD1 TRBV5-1 CASSLGTGNYGYTF TGCGCCAGCAGTTTGGGGACAGGGAACTATGGCTACACCTTC
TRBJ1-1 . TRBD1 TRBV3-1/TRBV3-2 CASSQMDRGFTEAFF TGTGCCAGCAGCCAAATGGACAGGGGTTTCACTGAAGCTTTCTTT
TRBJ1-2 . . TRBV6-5 CASRINDRAHGYTF TGTGCCAGCAGGATCAATGACAGAGCTCATGGCTACACCTTC
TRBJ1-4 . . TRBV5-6 CASSPGNSNEKLFF TGTGCCAGCAGCCCGGGAAACTCTAATGAAAAACTGTTTTTT
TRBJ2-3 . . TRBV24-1 CATSETGTDTQYF TGTGCCACCAGTGAAACGGGCACAGATACGCAGTATTTT
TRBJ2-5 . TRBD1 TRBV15 CATSRSNRGLETQYF TGTGCCACCAGCCGCAGCAACAGGGGGCTGGAGACCCAGTACTTC
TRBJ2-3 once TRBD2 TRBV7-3 CASSLTSGGADTQYF TGTGCCAGCAGCTTGACTAGCGGGGGAGCAGATACGCAGTATTTT
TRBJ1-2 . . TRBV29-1 CSVEALSRIKF TGCAGCGTTGAAGCCCTAAGCCGTATAAAATTC
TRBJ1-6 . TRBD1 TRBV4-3 CASSQDIARDRETPLHF TGCGCCAGCAGCCAAGATATCGCCAGGGACAGGGAAACACCCCTCCACTTT
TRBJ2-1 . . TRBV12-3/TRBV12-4 CASSLGRNEQFF TGTGCCAGCAGTTTAGGGCGGAATGAGCAGTTCTTC
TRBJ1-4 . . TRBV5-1 CASSPRGQGGEKLFF TGCGCCAGCAGCCCTCGCGGCCAGGGAGGGGAAAAACTGTTTTTT
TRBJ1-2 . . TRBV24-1 CATSADTFYGYTF TGTGCCACCAGTGCGGACACCTTCTATGGCTACACCTTC
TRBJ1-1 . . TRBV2 CASRSWTENTEAFF TGTGCCAGCCGCTCTTGGACAGAGAACACTGAAGCTTTCTTT
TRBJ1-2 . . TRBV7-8 CASSLAYVPPQDGYTF TGTGCCAGCAGCTTAGCGTACGTCCCCCCTCAGGATGGCTACACCTTC
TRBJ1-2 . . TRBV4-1 CASSQGHASYTF TGCGCCAGCAGCCAAGGACACGCGAGCTACACCTTC
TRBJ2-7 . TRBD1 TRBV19 CASSIGQGGYEQYF TGTGCCAGTAGTATCGGACAGGGTGGATACGAGCAGTACTTC
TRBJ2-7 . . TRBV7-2 CASSFGGLSYEQYF TGTGCCAGCAGCTTCGGTGGTCTTTCCTACGAGCAGTACTTC
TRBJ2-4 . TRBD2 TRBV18 CASSPPPGLADLGKNIQYF TGTGCCAGCTCACCGCCTCCGGGACTAGCGGACTTGGGCAAAAACATTCAGTACTTC
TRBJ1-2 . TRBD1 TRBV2 CASSKTGTEYGYTF TGTGCCAGCAGTAAAACCGGGACAGAGTATGGCTACACCTTC
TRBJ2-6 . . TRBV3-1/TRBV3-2 CASSQDPRSSGANVLTF TGTGCCAGCAGCCAAGACCCCCGGTCCTCTGGGGCCAACGTCCTGACTTTC
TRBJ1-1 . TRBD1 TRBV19 CASRMGGQAEAFF TGTGCCAGTAGGATGGGAGGACAGGCTGAAGCTTTCTTT
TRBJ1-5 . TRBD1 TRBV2 CASRTDRAGQPQHF TGTGCCAGCAGGACGGACAGGGCGGGTCAGCCCCAGCATTTT
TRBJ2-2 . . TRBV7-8 CASSLARRGGNTGELFF TGTGCCAGCAGCTTAGCCCGCCGAGGGGGGAACACCGGGGAGCTGTTTTTT
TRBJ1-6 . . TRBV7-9 CASSLLGWPDSPLHF TGTGCCAGCAGCTTACTAGGTTGGCCGGATTCACCCCTCCACTTT
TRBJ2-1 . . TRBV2 CASSEYGAGYNEQFF TGTGCCAGCAGTGAATATGGGGCAGGCTACAATGAGCAGTTCTTC
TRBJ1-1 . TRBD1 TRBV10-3 CAIRGDSLNTEAFF TGTGCCATCAGGGGGGACAGCTTGAACACTGAAGCTTTCTTT
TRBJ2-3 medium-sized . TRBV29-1 CSVVLMAGASTDTQYF TGCAGCGTCGTCCTTATGGCGGGGGCTAGCACAGATACGCAGTATTTT
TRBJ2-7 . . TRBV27 CASSLRTAPSYEQYF TGTGCCAGCAGTTTACGGACAGCCCCATCCTACGAGCAGTACTTC